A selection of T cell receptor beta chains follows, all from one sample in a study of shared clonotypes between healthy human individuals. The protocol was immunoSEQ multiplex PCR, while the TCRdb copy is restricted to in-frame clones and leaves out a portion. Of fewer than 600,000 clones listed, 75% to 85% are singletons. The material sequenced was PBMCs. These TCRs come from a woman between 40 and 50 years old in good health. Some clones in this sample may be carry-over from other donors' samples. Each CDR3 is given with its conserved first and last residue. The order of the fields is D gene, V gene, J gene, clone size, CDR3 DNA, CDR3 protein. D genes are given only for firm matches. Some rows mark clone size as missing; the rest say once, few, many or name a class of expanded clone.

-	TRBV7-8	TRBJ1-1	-	TGTGCCAGCAGCTTAGAAATGACCGGGGGTGAAGCTTTCTTT	CASSLEMTGGEAFF
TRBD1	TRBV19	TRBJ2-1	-	TGTGCCAGTAGTACCGGGACAGGGTCTTTCCATGAGCAGTTCTTC	CASSTGTGSFHEQFF
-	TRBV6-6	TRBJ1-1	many	TGTGCCAGCGGAGGGGTGGGCACTGAAGCTTTCTTT	CASGGVGTEAFF
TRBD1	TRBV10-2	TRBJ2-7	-	TGCGCCAGCAGGGCCTCCGGGACAGGGACCTACGAGCAGTACTTC	CASRASGTGTYEQYF
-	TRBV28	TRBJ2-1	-	TGTGCCAGCCGAGGACAGTCCTACAATGAGCAGTTCTTC	CASRGQSYNEQFF
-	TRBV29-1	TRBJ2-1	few	TGCAGCGTTGAGCGGCGGGACAAATACAATGAGCAGTTCTTC	CSVERRDKYNEQFF
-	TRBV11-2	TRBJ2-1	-	TGTGCCAGCGGATTACAGAGCTCCTACAATGAGCAGTTCTTC	CASGLQSSYNEQFF
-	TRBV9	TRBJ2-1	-	TGTGCCAGCAGCGTTGGAGAGGTCTATGAGCAGTTCTTC	CASSVGEVYEQFF
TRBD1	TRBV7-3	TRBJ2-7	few	TGTGCCAGCAGCTCCGGACAGGGGGGCGTCGAGCAGTACTTC	CASSSGQGGVEQYF
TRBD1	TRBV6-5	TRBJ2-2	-	TGTGCCAGCAGCCGTGACAGGGTGGCCGGGGAGCTGTTTTTT	CASSRDRVAGELFF
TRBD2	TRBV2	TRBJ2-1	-	TGTGCCAGCAAGGGGACTAGCGGGAGCAATGAGCAGTTCTTC	CASKGTSGSNEQFF
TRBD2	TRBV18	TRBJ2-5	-	TGTGCCAGCTCACCTAGCGGGAGGCAAGAGACCCAGTACTTC	CASSPSGRQETQYF
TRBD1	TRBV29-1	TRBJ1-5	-	TGCAGCGTTGGAGGACAGGGGGGACAGCCCCAGCATTTT	CSVGGQGGQPQHF
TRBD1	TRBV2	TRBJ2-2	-	TGTGCCAGTCGAGAGGGCAGGGGGCGTTTCACCGGGGAGCTGTTTTTT	CASREGRGRFTGELFF
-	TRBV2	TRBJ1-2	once	TGTGCCAGCAACGTACAGGGACAATCTAACTATGGCTACACCTTC	CASNVQGQSNYGYTF
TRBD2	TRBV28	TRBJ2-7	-	TGCGCCAGCAGCGGGGATCTCTACGAGCAGTACTTC	CASSGDLYEQYF
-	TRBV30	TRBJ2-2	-	TGTGCCTGGAGTAAAGGACTTGGGTGGGCCGGGGAGCTGTTTTTT	CAWSKGLGWAGELFF
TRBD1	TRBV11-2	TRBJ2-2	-	TGTGCCAGCAGCTCGTATAGGGGACAGGGGGCGGCCGGGGAGCTGTTTTTT	CASSSYRGQGAAGELFF
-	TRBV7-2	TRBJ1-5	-	TGTGCCAGCAGCGAACAGGGAAATCAGCCCCAGCATTTT	CASSEQGNQPQHF
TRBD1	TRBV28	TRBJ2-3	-	TGTGCCAGCAGAGGCCGGGACAGGGGGCTAGATACGCAGTATTTT	CASRGRDRGLDTQYF
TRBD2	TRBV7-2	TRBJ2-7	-	TGTGCCAGCAGCTTTGCGGGAGAAGACGAGCAGTACTTC	CASSFAGEDEQYF
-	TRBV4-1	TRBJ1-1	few	TGCGCCAGCAGCCAAGTCATGCATGTTGTGAGCACTGAAGCTTTCTTT	CASSQVMHVVSTEAFF
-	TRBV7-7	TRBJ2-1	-	TGTGCCAGCAGCTTAGGTCCAGGCCGTGAGCAGTTCTTC	CASSLGPGREQFF
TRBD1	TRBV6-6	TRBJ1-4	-	TGTGCCAGCAGTGACAGGGGGTTGAAAAAACTGTTTTTT	CASSDRGLKKLFF
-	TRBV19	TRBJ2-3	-	TGTGCCAGTAGGGGTGCGGGCACAGATACGCAGTATTTT	CASRGAGTDTQYF
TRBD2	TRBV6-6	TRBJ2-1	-	TGTGCCAGCAGTTACGGGACTAGTTCCAATGAGCAGTTCTTC	CASSYGTSSNEQFF
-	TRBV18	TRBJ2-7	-	TGTGCCAGCTCACCACCAGGTGTCCTTTTCTACGAGCAGTACTTC	CASSPPGVLFYEQYF
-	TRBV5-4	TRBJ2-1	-	TGTGCCAGCAGCCCGGTCCACCTTGGGACCGCCAGCTCCTACAATGAGCAGTTCTTC	CASSPVHLGTASSYNEQFF
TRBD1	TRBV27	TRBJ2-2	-	TGTGCCAGCAGAGGGACAGGGGCGAACACCGGGGAGCTGTTTTTT	CASRGTGANTGELFF
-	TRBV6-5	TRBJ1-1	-	TGTGCCAGCAGTTACTTCTCCTCGGGGGGCAGAGCTTTCTTT	CASSYFSSGGRAFF
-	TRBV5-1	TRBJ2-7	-	TGCGCCAGCAGCTTCACGGTTCCATACGAGCAGTACTTC	CASSFTVPYEQYF
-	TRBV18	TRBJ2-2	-	TGTGCCAGCTCACCGTCCACTAACACCGGGGAGCTGTTTTTT	CASSPSTNTGELFF
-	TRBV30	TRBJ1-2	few	TGTGCCTGGAGCTCCTACTATGGCTACACCTTC	CAWSSYYGYTF
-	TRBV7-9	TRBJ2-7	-	TGTGCCAGCAGCCCACGTACCGGGACTCCATCCTACGAGCAGTACTTC	CASSPRTGTPSYEQYF
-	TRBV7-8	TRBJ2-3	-	TGTGCCAGCAGCCCCCAGCGGGATACGCAGTATTTT	CASSPQRDTQYF
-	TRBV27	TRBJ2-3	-	TGTGCCAGCAGTCTGCTAGAGGGGAGAGGTACGCAGTATTTT	CASSLLEGRGTQYF
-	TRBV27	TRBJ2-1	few	TGTGCCAGCAGTTCGGCTGAGGAGACGGTATTCTTCAATGAGCAGTTCTTC	CASSSAEETVFFNEQFF
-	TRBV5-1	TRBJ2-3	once	TGCGCCAGCAGCTTGTCGGGCAGCGCCACAGATACGCAGTATTTT	CASSLSGSATDTQYF
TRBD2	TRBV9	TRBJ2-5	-	TGTGCCAGCAGCGTAGGAGCGGGAGTTGCTGAGACCCAGTACTTC	CASSVGAGVAETQYF
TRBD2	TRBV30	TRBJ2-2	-	TGTGCCTGGGGTTGGGGGGGCACCGGGGAGCTGTTTTTT	CAWGWGGTGELFF
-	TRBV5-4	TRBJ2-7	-	TGTGCCAGCAGCTTAGGTGATGGCTACGAGCAGTACTTC	CASSLGDGYEQYF
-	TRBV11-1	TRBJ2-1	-	TGTGCCAGCAGCCCTTGGGGCGGTATTCAGTTCTTC	CASSPWGGIQFF
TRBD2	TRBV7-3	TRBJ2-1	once	TGTGCCAGCAGCTTAACTAGCGGGAGGAATGAGCAGTTCTTC	CASSLTSGRNEQFF
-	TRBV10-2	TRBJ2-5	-	TGCGCCAGCAGTGGGACTAGGGGGTCGGAGACCCAGTACTTC	CASSGTRGSETQYF
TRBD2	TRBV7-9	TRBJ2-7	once	TGTGCCAGCAGCTTAAGCACTAGCGGGAGGACAAACGAGCAGTACTTC	CASSLSTSGRTNEQYF
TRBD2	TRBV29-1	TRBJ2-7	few	TGCAGCGTTGAAGCTTCGGGACTAGCGGGAGTCGACGAGCAGTACTTC	CSVEASGLAGVDEQYF
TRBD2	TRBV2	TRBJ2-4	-	TGTGCCAGCAGTGAAGCCGAACTAGCGGTCAAAAACATTCAGTACTTC	CASSEAELAVKNIQYF
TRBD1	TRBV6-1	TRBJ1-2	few	TGTGCCAGCAGTAGACAGGGGGGCTACACCTTC	CASSRQGGYTF
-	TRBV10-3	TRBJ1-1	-	TGTGCCATCAGTGAAATTGACAGGCCCAGTGGGGACACTGAAGCTTTCTTT	CAISEIDRPSGDTEAFF
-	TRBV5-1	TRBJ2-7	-	TGCGCCAGCAGCCCGAACCCAGCCCAAAGTGTCTACGAGCAGTACTTC	CASSPNPAQSVYEQYF
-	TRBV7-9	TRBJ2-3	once	TGTGCCAGCAGCCCTAGGGACTGGGCGCAGTATTTT	CASSPRDWAQYF
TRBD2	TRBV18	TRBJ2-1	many	TGTGCCAGCTCACCAGGACTAGCGGGAGCTAATGAGCAGTTCTTC	CASSPGLAGANEQFF
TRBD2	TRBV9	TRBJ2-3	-	TGTGCCAGCAGCGTAGAGCCTAGCGGGAGAATCCCGACCTACACAGATACGCAGTATTTT	CASSVEPSGRIPTYTDTQYF